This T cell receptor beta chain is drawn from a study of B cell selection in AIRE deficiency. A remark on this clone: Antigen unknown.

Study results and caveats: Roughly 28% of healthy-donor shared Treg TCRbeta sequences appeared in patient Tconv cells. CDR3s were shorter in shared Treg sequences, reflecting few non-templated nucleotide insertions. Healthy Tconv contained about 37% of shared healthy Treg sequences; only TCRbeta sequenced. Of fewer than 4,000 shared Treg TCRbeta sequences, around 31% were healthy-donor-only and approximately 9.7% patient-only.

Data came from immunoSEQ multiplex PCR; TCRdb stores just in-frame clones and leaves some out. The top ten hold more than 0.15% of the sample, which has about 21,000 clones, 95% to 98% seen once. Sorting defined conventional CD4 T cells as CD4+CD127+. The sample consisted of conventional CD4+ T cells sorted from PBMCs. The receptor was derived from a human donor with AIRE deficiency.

Here the CDR3 DNA reads TGTGCCAGTAGGCTACAGGGTCTCCGGGAGCCCCAGCATTTT. Translating it yields CASRLQGLREPQHF. This sequence joins TRBV19 and TRBJ1-5, with TRBD1 as a possible D gene (6 bases). The CDR3 has 14 amino acids. The V and J ends lost 6 bases and 8 bases respectively, with 17 bases between them. Looked up from germline, CDR1 is LNHDA and CDR2 is SQIVND (reference sequence). The variable domain in full, completed from reference TRBV19 and TRBJ1-5, reads DGGITQSPKYLFRKEGQNVTLSCEQNLNHDAMYWYRQDPGQGLRLIYYSQIVNDFQKGDIAEGYSVSREKKESFPLTVTSAQKNPTAFYLCASRLQGLREPQHFGDGTRLSIL.